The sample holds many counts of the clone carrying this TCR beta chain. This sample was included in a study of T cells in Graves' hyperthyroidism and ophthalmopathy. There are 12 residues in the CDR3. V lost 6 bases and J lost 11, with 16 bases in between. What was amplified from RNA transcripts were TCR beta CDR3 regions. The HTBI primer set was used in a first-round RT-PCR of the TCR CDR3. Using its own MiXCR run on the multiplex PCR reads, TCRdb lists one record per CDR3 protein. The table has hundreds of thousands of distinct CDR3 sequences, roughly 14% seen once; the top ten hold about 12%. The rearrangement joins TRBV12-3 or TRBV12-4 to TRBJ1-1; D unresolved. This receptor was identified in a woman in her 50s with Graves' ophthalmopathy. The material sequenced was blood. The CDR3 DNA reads TGTGCCAGCAGCCCCAGACCCCAAGGGGCTTTCTTT. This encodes CASSPRPQGAFF.